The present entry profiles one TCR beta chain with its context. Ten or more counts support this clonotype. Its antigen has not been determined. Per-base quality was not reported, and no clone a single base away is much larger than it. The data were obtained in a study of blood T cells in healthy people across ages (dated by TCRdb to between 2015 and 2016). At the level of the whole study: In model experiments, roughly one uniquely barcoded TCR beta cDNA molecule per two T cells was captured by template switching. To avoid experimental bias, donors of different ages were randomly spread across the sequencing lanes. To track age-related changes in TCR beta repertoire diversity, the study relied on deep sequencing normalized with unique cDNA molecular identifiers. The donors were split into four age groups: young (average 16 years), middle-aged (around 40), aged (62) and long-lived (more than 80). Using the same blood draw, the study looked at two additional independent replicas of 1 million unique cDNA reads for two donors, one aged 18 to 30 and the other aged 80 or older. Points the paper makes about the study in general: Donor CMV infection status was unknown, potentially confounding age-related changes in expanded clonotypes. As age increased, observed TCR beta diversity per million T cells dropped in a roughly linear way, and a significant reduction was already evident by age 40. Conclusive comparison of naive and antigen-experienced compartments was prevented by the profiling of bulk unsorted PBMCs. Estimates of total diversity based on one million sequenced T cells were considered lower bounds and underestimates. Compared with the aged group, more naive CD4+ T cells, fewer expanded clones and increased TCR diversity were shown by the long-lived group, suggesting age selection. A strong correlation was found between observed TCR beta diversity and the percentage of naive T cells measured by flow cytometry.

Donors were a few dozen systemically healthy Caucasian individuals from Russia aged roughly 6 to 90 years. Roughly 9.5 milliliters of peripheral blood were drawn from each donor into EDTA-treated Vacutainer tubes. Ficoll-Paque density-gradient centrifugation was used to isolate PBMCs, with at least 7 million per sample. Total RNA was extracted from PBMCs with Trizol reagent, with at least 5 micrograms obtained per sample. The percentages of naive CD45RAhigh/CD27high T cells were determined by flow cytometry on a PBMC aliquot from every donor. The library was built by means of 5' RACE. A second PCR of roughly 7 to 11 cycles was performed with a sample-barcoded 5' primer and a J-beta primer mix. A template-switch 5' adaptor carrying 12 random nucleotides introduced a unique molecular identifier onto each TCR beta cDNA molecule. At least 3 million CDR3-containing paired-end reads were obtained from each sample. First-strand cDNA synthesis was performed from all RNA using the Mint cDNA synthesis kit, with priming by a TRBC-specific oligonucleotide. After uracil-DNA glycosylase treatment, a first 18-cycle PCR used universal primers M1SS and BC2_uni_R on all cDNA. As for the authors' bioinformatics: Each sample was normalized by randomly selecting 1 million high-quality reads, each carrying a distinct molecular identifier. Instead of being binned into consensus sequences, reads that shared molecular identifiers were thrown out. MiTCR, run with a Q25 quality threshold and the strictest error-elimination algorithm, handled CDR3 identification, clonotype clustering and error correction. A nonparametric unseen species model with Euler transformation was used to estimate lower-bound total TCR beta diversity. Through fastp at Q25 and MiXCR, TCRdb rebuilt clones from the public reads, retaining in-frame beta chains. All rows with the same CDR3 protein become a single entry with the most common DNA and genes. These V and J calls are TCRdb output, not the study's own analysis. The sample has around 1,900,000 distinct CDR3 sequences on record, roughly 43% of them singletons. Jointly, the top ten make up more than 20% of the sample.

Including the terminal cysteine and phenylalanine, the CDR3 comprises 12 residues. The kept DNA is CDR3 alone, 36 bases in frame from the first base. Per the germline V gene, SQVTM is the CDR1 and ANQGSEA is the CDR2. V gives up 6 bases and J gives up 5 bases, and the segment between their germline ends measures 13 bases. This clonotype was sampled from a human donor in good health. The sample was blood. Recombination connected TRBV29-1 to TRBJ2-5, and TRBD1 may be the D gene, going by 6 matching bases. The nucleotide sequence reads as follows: TGCAGCGTAACACAGGGTAGGGAGACCCAGTACTTC. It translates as CSVTQGRETQYF.